This TCR beta chain was profiled in a study of blood T cell repertoires in COVID-19. Whole-study context: Sites in the United States, Italy and Spain provided acute and convalescent COVID-19 samples. T cells, B-cell-depleted T cells, or PBMCs supplied cDNA or gDNA.

Under the authors' procedure: Amplification with reference gene primers provided the estimates of nucleated cell counts. Sequenced by immunoSEQ multiplex PCR; TCRdb stores in-frame clones only, minus some. V, J and clone size were drawn from that table, and D and trimming were deduced from the DNA. The sample yields about 190,000 clones, around 80% seen once. CDR1 is SGHRS and CDR2 is YFSETQ in the germline V gene. The V end was cut by 0 bases, the J end by 8 bases, with 14 bases between. This CDR3 spans 14 amino acids. The V gene is TRBV5-1, the J gene TRBJ1-2; D might be TRBD1 (5 bases). Sequenced material: peripheral blood. The receptor was derived from a woman older than 75 with active or convalescent COVID-19. The CDR3 sequence: CASSLAGQGSGYTF. In nucleotides, the CDR3 is TGCGCCAGCAGCTTGGCAGGCCAGGGCTCCGGCTACACCTTC.